The rows below give T cell receptor beta chains drawn from one sample of a study of blood T cell repertoires in COVID-19. Clones were read by immunoSEQ multiplex PCR, and TCRdb kept only the in-frame ones, dropping some. The table lists approximately 90,000 clones, about nine tenths of them singletons. The sequencing input was peripheral blood. The receptors here all came from a man aged 60-69 years with acute or convalescent COVID-19. The CDR3 runs from the conserved cysteine through the conserved F or W. The order of the fields is V gene, clone size, D gene, J gene, CDR3 protein, CDR3 DNA. D genes are given only for firm matches. Expanded clones get a size class; other rows say once, few or many, or leave the size out.

TRBV5-1	NA	TRBD1	TRBJ2-6	CASSVTGQGVLSGANVLTF	TGCGCCAGCAGCGTCACGGGACAGGGGGTATTATCTGGGGCCAACGTCCTGACTTTC
TRBV5-1	few	TRBD1	TRBJ1-2	CASSLAGTDGYTF	TGCGCCAGCAGCTTGGCCGGGACAGATGGCTACACCTTC
TRBV6-2/TRBV6-3	NA	TRBD2	TRBJ2-1	CASSYLLAGGNNEQFF	TGTGCCAGCAGTTATTTACTAGCGGGAGGGAACAATGAGCAGTTCTTC
TRBV6-5	NA	NA	TRBJ1-1	CASSYSSGEGGTEAFF	TGTGCCAGCAGTTACTCGTCCGGGGAGGGAGGCACTGAAGCTTTCTTT
TRBV30	NA	TRBD1	TRBJ2-4	CAWSDAGTENIQYF	TGTGCCTGGAGTGACGCCGGGACAGAAAACATTCAGTACTTC
TRBV19	NA	TRBD1	TRBJ1-1	CASSVGTGGANTEAFF	TGTGCCAGTAGTGTCGGGACAGGGGGCGCAAATACTGAAGCTTTCTTT
TRBV19	NA	TRBD2	TRBJ2-5	CASSPGLAGETQYF	TGTGCCAGTAGTCCCGGACTAGCAGGCGAGACCCAGTACTTC
TRBV6-1	NA	NA	TRBJ2-4	CASSDRSGAKNIQYF	TGTGCCAGCAGTGATCGTAGCGGAGCCAAAAACATTCAGTACTTC
TRBV6-5	NA	TRBD1	TRBJ2-2	CASIRDRDTGELFF	TGTGCCAGCATACGGGACAGGGACACCGGGGAGCTGTTTTTT
TRBV6-2/TRBV6-3	NA	NA	TRBJ2-2	CASSTQLSGTGELFF	TGTGCCAGCAGCACCCAGCTCAGCGGGACCGGGGAGCTGTTTTTT
TRBV6-1	NA	TRBD1	TRBJ2-5	CASSEGGTGSETQYF	TGTGCCAGCAGTGAAGGGGGGACAGGCTCAGAGACCCAGTACTTC
TRBV5-1	NA	TRBD1	TRBJ2-7	CASSLAIGTGYEQYF	TGCGCCAGCAGCTTGGCAATCGGGACAGGCTACGAGCAGTACTTC
TRBV10-3	few	TRBD2	TRBJ2-2	CAIPLASGRNTGELFF	TGTGCAATCCCGCTGGCTAGCGGTAGGAACACCGGGGAGCTGTTTTTT
TRBV27	NA	TRBD1	TRBJ1-2	CASSSSTGEFVLSGYTF	TGTGCCAGCAGTTCATCGACAGGGGAGTTTGTACTCTCTGGCTACACCTTC
TRBV19	NA	TRBD2	TRBJ2-5	CASSKPGLAGGGETQYF	TGTGCCAGTAGTAAACCGGGACTAGCGGGGGGCGGGGAGACCCAGTACTTC
TRBV5-1	NA	TRBD1	TRBJ1-3	CASSLLTGGASGNTIYF	TGCGCCAGCAGTCTCCTTACAGGGGGCGCATCTGGAAACACCATATATTTT
TRBV7-9	NA	TRBD2	TRBJ2-3	CASSLTSGGHTDTQYF	TGTGCCAGCAGCTTAACTAGCGGGGGCCACACAGATACGCAGTATTTT
TRBV5-1	NA	TRBD1	TRBJ1-5	CASSFTGETNQPQHF	TGCGCCAGCAGCTTCACAGGGGAGACCAATCAGCCCCAGCATTTT
TRBV7-6	NA	NA	TRBJ2-7	CASSLAPAVREQYF	TGTGCCAGCAGCTTAGCGCCAGCGGTGAGGGAGCAGTACTTC
TRBV18	NA	NA	TRBJ2-7	CASSPPSKNYEQYF	TGTGCCAGCTCACCACCGTCTAAAAACTACGAGCAGTACTTC
TRBV1	NA	NA	TRBJ2-7	CTSSQDGAGCEQYF	TGCACCAGCAGCCAAGATGGGGCAGGCTGCGAGCAGTACTTC
TRBV3-1/TRBV3-2	NA	NA	TRBJ1-4	CASSQSRGIGEKLFF	TGTGCCAGCAGCCAATCGCGGGGGATTGGGGAAAAACTGTTTTTT
TRBV7-9	few	NA	TRBJ2-1	CASRISGPWDEQFF	TGTGCCAGCAGGATTAGCGGACCTTGGGATGAGCAGTTCTTC
TRBV14	NA	TRBD1	TRBJ1-2	CASSQRTGVGYTF	TGTGCCAGCAGCCAGCGGACAGGGGTCGGCTACACCTTC
TRBV18	NA	NA	TRBJ2-6	CASSKDISGANVLTF	TGTGCCAGCTCAAAAGACATCTCTGGGGCCAACGTCCTGACTTTC
TRBV29-1	NA	NA	TRBJ1-4	CSVERLGTGNALFF	TGCAGCGTTGAAAGATTGGGTACAGGGAATGCACTGTTTTTT
TRBV5-1	once	TRBD1	TRBJ1-6	CASSLGGQGAFSPLHF	TGCGCCAGCAGCTTGGGGGGACAGGGGGCCTTTTCACCCCTCCACTTT
TRBV6-1	NA	TRBD1	TRBJ1-2	CASSVRIYPRGVDYGYTF	TGTGCCAGCAGTGTCCGGATCTATCCCAGGGGGGTTGACTATGGCTACACCTTC
TRBV14	NA	NA	TRBJ2-2	CASSQQRTGELFF	TGTGCCAGCAGCCAACAGAGGACCGGGGAGCTGTTTTTT
TRBV11-3	NA	TRBD2	TRBJ2-3	CASSLVAGEPYF	TGTGCCAGCAGCTTAGTTGCGGGAGAACCGTATTTT
TRBV5-1	NA	TRBD1	TRBJ2-7	CASSFGDRGSGEQYF	TGCGCCAGCAGCTTTGGGGACAGGGGGTCTGGTGAGCAGTACTTC
TRBV2	NA	TRBD1	TRBJ2-5	CASRPGTGSGFSETQYF	TGTGCCAGCAGGCCCGGGACAGGGTCGGGTTTTTCGGAGACCCAGTACTTC
TRBV7-3	NA	NA	TRBJ2-2	CASSLDSNTGELFF	TGTGCCAGCAGCTTAGACAGTAACACCGGGGAGCTGTTTTTT
TRBV5-4	NA	NA	TRBJ2-7	CASSLPGTYEQYF	TGTGCCAGCAGCTTGCCAGGAACCTACGAGCAGTACTTC
TRBV5-1	NA	NA	TRBJ1-1	CASSREGAEAFF	TGCGCCAGCAGCAGAGAAGGGGCTGAAGCTTTCTTT
TRBV5-1	NA	NA	TRBJ2-1	CASSLEHNYNEQFF	TGCGCCAGCAGCTTGGAACACAACTACAATGAGCAGTTCTTC
TRBV9	NA	TRBD1	TRBJ1-5	CASSVVRGQGDQPQHF	TGTGCCAGCAGCGTAGTTAGAGGACAGGGGGATCAGCCCCAGCATTTT
TRBV10-2	NA	NA	TRBJ1-1	CASSEVNTEAFF	TGCGCCAGCAGTGAGGTAAACACTGAAGCTTTCTTT
TRBV6-5	NA	NA	TRBJ1-2	CASRGTGLPNYGYTF	TGTGCCAGCAGAGGAACGGGACTCCCTAACTATGGCTACACCTTC